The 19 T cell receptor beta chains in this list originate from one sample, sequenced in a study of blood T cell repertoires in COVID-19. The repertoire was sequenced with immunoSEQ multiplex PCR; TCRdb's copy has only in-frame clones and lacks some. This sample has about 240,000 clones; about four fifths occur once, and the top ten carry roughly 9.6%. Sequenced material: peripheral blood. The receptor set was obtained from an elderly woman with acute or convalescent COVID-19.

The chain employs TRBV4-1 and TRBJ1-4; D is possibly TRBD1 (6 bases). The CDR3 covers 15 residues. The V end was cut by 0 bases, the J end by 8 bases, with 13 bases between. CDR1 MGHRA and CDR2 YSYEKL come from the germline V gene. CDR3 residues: CASSQDRGGWEKLFF. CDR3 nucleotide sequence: TGCGCCAGCAGCCAAGATAGGGGGGGTTGGGAAAAACTGTTTTTT.

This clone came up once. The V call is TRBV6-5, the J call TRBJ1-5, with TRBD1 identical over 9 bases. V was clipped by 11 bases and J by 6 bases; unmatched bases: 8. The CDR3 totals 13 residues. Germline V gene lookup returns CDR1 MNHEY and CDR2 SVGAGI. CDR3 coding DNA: TGTGCCGTCTCACAGGGGGCCGGTCAGCCCCAGCATTTT. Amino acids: CAVSQGAGQPQHF.

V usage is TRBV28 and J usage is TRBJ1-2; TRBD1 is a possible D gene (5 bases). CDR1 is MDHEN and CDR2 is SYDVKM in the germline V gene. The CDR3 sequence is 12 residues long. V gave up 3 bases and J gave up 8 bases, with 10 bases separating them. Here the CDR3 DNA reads TGTGCCAGCAGTTTGAAGGGGCTCGGCTACACCTTC. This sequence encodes CASSLKGLGYTF.

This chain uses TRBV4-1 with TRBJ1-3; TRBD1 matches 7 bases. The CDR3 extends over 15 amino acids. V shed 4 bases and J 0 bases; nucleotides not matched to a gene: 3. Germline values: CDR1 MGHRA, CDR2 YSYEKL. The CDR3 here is CASSRDRLSGNTIYF. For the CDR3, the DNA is TGCGCCAGCAGCCGGGACAGACTCTCTGGAAACACCATATATTTT.

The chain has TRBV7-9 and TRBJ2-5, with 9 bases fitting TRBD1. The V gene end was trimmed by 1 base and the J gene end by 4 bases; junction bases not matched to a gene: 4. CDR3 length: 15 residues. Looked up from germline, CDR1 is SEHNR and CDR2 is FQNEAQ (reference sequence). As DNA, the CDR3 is TGTGCCAGCAGCTTAGGGGACAGGGTGGGAGAGACCCAGTACTTC. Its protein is CASSLGDRVGETQYF. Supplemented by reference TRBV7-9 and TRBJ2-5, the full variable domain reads DTGVSQNPRHKITKRGQNVTFRCDPISEHNRLYWYRQTLGQGPEFLTYFQNEAQLEKSRLLSDRFSAERPKGSFSTLEIQRTEQGDSAMYLCASSLGDRVGETQYFGPGTRLLVL.

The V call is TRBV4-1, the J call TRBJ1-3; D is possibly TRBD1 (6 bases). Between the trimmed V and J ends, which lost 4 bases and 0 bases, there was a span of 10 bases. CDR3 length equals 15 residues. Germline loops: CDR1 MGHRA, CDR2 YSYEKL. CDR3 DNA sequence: TGCGCCAGCAGCCGCGGACAGTCCTCTGGAAACACCATATATTTT. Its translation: CASSRGQSSGNTIYF.

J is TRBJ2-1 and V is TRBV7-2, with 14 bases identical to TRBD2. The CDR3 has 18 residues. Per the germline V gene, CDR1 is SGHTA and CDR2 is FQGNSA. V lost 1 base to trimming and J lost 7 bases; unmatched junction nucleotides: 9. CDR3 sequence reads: CASSLGPGLAGGGNEQFF. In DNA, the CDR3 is TGTGCCAGCAGCTTAGGGCCTGGACTAGCGGGGGGAGGGAATGAGCAGTTCTTC.

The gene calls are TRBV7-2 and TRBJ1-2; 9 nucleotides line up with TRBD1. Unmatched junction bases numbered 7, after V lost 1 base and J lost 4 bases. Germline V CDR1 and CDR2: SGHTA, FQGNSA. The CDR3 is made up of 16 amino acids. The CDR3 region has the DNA TGTGCCAGCAGCTTAGGAGGCGGGACAGGGAGCTATGGCTACACCTTC. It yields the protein CASSLGGGTGSYGYTF.

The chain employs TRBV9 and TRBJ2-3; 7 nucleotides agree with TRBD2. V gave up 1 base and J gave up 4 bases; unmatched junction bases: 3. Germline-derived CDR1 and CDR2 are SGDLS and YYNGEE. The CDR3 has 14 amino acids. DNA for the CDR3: TGTGCCAGCAGCGTATCCAGCGGGGCAGATACGCAGTATTTT. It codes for CASSVSSGADTQYF. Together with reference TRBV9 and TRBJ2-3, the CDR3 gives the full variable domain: DSGVTQTPKHLITATGQRVTLRCSPRSGDLSVYWYQQSLDQGLQFLIQYYNGEERAKGNILERFSAQQFPDLHSELNLSSLELGDSALYFCASSVSSGADTQYFGPGTRLTVL.

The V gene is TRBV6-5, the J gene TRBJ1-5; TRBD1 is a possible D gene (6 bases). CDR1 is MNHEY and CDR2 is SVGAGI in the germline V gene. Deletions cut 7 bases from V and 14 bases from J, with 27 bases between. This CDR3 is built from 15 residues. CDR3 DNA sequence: TGTGCCAGCATCCCTCTGGGGGCAGGCCAATATCAAAAGCATTTT. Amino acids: CASIPLGAGQYQKHF.

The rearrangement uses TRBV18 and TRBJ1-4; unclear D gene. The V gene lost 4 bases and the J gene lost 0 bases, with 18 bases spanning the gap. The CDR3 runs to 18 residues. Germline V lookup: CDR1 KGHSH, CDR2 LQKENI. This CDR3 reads CASSQNTKQSATNEKLFF. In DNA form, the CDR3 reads TGTGCCAGCTCACAAAACACAAAACAGAGTGCAACTAATGAAAAACTGTTTTTT.

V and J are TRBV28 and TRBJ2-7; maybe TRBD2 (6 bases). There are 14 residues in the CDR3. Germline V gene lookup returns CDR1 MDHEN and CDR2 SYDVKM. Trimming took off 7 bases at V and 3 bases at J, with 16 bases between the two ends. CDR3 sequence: CASTSVQGGYEQYF. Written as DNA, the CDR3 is TGTGCCAGCACTTCAGTCCAGGGAGGCTACGAGCAGTACTTC.

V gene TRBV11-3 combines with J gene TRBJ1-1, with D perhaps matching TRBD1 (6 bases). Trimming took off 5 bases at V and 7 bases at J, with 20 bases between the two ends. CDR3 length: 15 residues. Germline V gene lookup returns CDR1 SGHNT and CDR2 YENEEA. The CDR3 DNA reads TGTGCCAGCAGCCTCACGTATGGGGGCGAGGGTGAAGCTTTCTTT. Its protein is CASSLTYGGEGEAFF.

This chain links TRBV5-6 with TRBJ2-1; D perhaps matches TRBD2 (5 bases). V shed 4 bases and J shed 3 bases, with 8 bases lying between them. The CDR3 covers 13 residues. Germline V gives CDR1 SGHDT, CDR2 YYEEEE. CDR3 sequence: CASSVGDYNEQFF. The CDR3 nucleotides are TGTGCCAGCAGCGTCGGGGACTACAATGAGCAGTTCTTC.

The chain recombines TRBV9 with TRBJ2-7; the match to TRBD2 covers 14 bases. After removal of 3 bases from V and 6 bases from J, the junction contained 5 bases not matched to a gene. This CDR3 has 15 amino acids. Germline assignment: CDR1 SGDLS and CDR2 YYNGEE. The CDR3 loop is CASSATTSGGAEQYF. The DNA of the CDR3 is TGTGCCAGCAGCGCTACGACTAGCGGGGGGGCCGAGCAGTACTTC.

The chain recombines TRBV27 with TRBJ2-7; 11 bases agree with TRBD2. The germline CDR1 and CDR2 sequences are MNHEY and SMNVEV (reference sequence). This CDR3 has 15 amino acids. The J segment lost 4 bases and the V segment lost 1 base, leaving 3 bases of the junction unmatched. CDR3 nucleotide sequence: TGTGCCAGCAGTTTATTGGCTAGCGGGGGGTACGAGCAGTACTTC. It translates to CASSLLASGGYEQYF.

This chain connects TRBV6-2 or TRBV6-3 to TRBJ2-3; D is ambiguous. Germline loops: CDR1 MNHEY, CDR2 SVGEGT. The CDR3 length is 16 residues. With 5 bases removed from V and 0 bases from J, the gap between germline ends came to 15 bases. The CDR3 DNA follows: TGTGCCAGCAGTCATATCCAAGCTCGGAGCACAGATACGCAGTATTTT. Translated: CASSHIQARSTDTQYF.

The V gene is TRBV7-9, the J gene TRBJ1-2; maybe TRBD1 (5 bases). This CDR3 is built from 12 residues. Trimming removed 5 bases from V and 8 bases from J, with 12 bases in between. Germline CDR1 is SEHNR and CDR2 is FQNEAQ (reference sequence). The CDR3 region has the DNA TGTGCCAGCAGCCCCCGGACACGCGGCTACACCTTC. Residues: CASSPRTRGYTF.

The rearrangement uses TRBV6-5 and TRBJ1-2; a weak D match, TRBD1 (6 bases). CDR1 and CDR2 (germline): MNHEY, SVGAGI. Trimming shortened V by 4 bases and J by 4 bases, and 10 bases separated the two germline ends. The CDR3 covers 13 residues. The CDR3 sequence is CASSSTGRYGYTF. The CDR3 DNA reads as TGTGCCAGCAGTTCAACAGGGCGCTATGGCTACACCTTC.